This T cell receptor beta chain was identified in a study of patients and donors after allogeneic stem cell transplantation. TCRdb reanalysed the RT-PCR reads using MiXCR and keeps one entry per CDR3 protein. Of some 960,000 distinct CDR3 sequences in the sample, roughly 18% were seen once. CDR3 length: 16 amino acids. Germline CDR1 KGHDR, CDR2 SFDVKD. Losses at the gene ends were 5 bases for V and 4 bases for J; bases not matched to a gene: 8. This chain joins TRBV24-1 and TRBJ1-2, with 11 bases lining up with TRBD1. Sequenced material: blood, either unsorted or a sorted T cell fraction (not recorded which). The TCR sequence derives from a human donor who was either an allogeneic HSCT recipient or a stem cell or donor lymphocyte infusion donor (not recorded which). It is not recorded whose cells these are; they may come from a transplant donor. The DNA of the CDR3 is TGTGCCACCAGTGCCCCGGACAGGGGGCACTCCTATGGCTACACCTTC. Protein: CATSAPDRGHSYGYTF.